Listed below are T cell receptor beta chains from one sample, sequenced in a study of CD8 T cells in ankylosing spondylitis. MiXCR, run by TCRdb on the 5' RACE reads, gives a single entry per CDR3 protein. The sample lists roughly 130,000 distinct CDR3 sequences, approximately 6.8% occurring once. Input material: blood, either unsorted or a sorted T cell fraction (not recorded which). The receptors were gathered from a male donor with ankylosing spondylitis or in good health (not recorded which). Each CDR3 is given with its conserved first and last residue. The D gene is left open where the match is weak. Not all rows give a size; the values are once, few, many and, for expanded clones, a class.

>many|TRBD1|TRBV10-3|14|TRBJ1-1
TGTGCCATCAGTGGGGGGACAGTTAACACTGAAGCTTTCTTT
CAISGGTVNTEAFF
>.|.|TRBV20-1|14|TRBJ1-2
TGCAGTGCTAGAGATCCAGGGGCTGGCTATGGCTACACCTTC
CSARDPGAGYGYTF
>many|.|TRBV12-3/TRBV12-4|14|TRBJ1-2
TGTGCCAGCAGCCAAAGACAGGACCGACCTCCGGGGACCTTC
CASSQRQDRPPGTF
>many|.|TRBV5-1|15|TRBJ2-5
TGCGCCAGCAGCTTACGGCCAGAGTACCAAGAGACCCAGTACTTC
CASSLRPEYQETQYF
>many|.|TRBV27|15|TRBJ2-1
TGTGCCAGCAGCAGGACAGTAAAGACTTACAATGAGCAGTTCTTC
CASSRTVKTYNEQFF
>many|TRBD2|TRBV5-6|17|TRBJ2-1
TGTGCCAGCAGCCCCCCGGGGCCCGGGGAGGGTTACAATGAGCAGTTCTTC
CASSPPGPGEGYNEQFF
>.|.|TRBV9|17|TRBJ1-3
TGTGCCAGCAGCGATGGGACGGTGGAATCCTCTGGAAACACCATATATTTT
CASSDGTVESSGNTIYF
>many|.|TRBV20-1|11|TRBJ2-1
TGCAGTGCTAGCCGCAGGGATGAGCAGTTCTTC
CSASRRDEQFF
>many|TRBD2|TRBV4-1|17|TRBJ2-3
TGCGCCAGCAGCCAAGATTTCAGGACTAGCGGCACAGATACGCAGTATTTT
CASSQDFRTSGTDTQYF
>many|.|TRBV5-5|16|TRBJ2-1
TGTGCCAGCAGCCCCGGGCAGAACATTCCCTACAATGAGCAGTTCTTC
CASSPGQNIPYNEQFF
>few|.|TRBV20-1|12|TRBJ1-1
TGCAGTGCTCCGGCGGGGGGCACTGAAGCTTTCTTT
CSAPAGGTEAFF
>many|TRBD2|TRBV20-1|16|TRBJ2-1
TGCAGTGCTACAGGGACTAGCGGGAGGCGATACAATGAGCAGTTCTTC
CSATGTSGRRYNEQFF
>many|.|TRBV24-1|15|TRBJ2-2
TGTGCCACCAGTGATTTTCCGACAGAGACCGGGGAGCTGTTTTTT
CATSDFPTETGELFF
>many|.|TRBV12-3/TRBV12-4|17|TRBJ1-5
TGTGCCAGCAGTTGGCTCACGGGGCCAGTCGACAATCAGCCCCAGCATTTT
CASSWLTGPVDNQPQHF
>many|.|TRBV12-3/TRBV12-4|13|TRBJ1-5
TGTGCCAGCAGCCCTCGGGGGGGCCAGCCCCAGCATTTT
CASSPRGGQPQHF
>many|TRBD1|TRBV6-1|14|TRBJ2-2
TGTGCCAGCAGACGACAGGGGGCCACCGGGGAGCTGTTTTTT
CASRRQGATGELFF
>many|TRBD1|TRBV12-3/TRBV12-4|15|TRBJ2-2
TGTGCCAGCAGTCCTCAGGGGGCGAACACCGGGGAGCTGTTTTTT
CASSPQGANTGELFF
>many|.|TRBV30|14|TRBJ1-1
TGTGCCTGGAGGATTAGGGGAGGGAACACTGAAGCTTTCTTT
CAWRIRGGNTEAFF
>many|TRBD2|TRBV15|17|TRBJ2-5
TGTGCCACCAGCAGAGAGACTAGCGGGACAGCTCAAGAGACCCAGTACTTC
CATSRETSGTAQETQYF
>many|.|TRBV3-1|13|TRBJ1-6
TGTGCCAGCAGCCAGGGGTTAAATTCACCCCTCCACTTT
CASSQGLNSPLHF
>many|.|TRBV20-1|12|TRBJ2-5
TGCAGTGCTAATAGACTAGTTGAGACCCAGTACTTC
CSANRLVETQYF
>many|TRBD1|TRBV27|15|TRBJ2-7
TGTGCCAGCAGTTTTCCGGGACAGGGGGTGTACGAGCAGTACTTC
CASSFPGQGVYEQYF
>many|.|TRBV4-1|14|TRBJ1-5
TGCGCCAGCAGCCAAGAAACCAGGGATCAGCCCCAGCATTTT
CASSQETRDQPQHF
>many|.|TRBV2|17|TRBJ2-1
TGTGCCAGCAGTGAAGGACTCGACGGCGGTTGGAACAATGAGCAGTTCTTC
CASSEGLDGGWNNEQFF
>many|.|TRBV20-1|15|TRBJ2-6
TGCAGTGCTTCCCGAGGAGACCCTGGGGCCAACGTCCTGACTTTC
CSASRGDPGANVLTF
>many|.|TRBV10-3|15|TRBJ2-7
TGTGCCATCAGTACCCAAAAACGGACAGCCTCCGAGCAGTACTTC
CAISTQKRTASEQYF
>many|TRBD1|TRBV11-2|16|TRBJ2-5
TGTGCCAGCAGCTTAGTTAGGACAGGGGGAGTTGAGACCCAGTACTTC
CASSLVRTGGVETQYF
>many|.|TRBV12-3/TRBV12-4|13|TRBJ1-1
TGTGCCAGCAGTTTAGAACGGCGGACTGAAGCTTTCTTT
CASSLERRTEAFF
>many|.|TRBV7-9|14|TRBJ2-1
TGTGCCAGCAGCTTGACAGAGAAGTCCCTAGAGCAGTTCTTC
CASSLTEKSLEQFF
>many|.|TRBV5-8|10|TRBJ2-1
TGTGCCAGCGCCAGCAATGAGCAGTTCTTC
CASASNEQFF
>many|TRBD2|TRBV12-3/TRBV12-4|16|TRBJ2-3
TGTGCCAGCACCACTCGTCTAGCGGGAAGCACAGATACGCAGTATTTT
CASTTRLAGSTDTQYF
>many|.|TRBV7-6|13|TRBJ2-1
TGTGCCAGCAGCTTGGGGGCGGCCAATGAGCAGTTCTTC
CASSLGAANEQFF
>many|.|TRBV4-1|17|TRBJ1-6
TGCGCCAGCAGCCAAGAAGGGGGGAGCTCCTATAATTCACCCCTCCACTTT
CASSQEGGSSYNSPLHF
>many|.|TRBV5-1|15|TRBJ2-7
TGCGCCAGCAGCTTGCCCAGGGCCGGGTCCTACGAGCAGTACTTC
CASSLPRAGSYEQYF
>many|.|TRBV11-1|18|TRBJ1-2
TGTGCCAGCAGCTTATCCTTCACAGACAGGCGATCGTCTTATGGCTACACCTTC
CASSLSFTDRRSSYGYTF
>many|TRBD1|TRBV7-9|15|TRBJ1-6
TGTGCCAGCAGCCCCCAAGGACAGGAATATTCACCCCTCCACTTT
CASSPQGQEYSPLHF
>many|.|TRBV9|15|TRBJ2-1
TGTGCCAGCAGCGTAAACGGGGGACAATACAATGAGCAGTTCTTC
CASSVNGGQYNEQFF
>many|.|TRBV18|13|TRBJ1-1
TGTGCCAGCTCACCAGCGGGTGACACTGAAGCTTTCTTT
CASSPAGDTEAFF
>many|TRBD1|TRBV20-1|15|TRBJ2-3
TGCAGTGCTAGTGCCACAGGGGGCCTCACAGATACGCAGTATTTT
CSASATGGLTDTQYF
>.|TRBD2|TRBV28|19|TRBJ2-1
TGTGCCAGCAGTCCCCTCGGAGCGGGAGGGCTTTTGACATTCAATGAGCAGTTCTTC
CASSPLGAGGLLTFNEQFF
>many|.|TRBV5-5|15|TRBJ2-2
TGTGCCAGCAGCTCGATTCCCCTAAACACCGGGGAGCTGTTTTTT
CASSSIPLNTGELFF
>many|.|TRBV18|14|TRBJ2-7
TGTGCCAGCTCACCGGCAGGGACGGGCTACGAGCAGTACTTC
CASSPAGTGYEQYF
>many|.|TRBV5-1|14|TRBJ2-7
TGCGCCAGCAGCTTTGGCAGCCTCTCCTACGAGCAGTACTTC
CASSFGSLSYEQYF
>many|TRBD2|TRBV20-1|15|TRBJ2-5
TGCAGTGCTAGCGAGGGGGGGACTAGAAAAGAGACCCAGTACTTC
CSASEGGTRKETQYF
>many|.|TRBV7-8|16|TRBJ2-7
TGTGCCAGCAGCCCCTTGATGGGGGGCTATCCTCACGAGCAGTACTTC
CASSPLMGGYPHEQYF
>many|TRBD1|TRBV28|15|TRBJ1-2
TGTGCCAGCAGTTTTAGGGACAGGGGGAGGTATGGCTACACCTTC
CASSFRDRGRYGYTF
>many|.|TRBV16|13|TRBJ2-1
TGTGCCAGCAGCCAAACCCTACGAAATGAGCAGTTCTTC
CASSQTLRNEQFF
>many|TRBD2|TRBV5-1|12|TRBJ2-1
TGTGCCAGCAGCTTGGGGGGGAGTGAGCAGTTCTTC
CASSLGGSEQFF
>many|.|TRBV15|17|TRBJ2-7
TGTGCCACCAGCAGAGTGGTTGGGGTGACACGGTCCTACGAGCAGTACTTC
CATSRVVGVTRSYEQYF
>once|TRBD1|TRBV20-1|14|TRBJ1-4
TGCAGTGCTAGAGAGACAGGGCAGGGTGAAAAACTGTTTTTT
CSARETGQGEKLFF
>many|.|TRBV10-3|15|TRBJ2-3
TGTGCCATCAGAGGGACTGGTGAACACACAGATACGCAGTATTTT
CAIRGTGEHTDTQYF
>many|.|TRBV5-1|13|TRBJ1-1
TGCGCCAGCAGCCCCATGGGGAACACTGAAGCTTTCTTT
CASSPMGNTEAFF
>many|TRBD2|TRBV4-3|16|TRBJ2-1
TGCGCCAGCAGCCAAGTGGGAGGGAGGGCCTACAATGAGCAGTTCTTC
CASSQVGGRAYNEQFF
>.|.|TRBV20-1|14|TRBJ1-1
TGCAGTGCTGCCCGGGCCGACGGTAGCACTGAAGCTTTCTTT
CSAARADGSTEAFF
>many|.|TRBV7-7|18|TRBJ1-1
TGTGCCAGCAGCTTAAGGGTGCCTGGAACGTCCGAGAACACTGAAGCTTTCTTT
CASSLRVPGTSENTEAFF
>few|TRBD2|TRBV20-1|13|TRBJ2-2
TGCAGTGCCTCCGGGACTATCACCGGGGAGCTGTTTTTT
CSASGTITGELFF
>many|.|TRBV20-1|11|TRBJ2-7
TGCAGTGCGGACCGGAAGGCCGAGCAGTACTTC
CSADRKAEQYF
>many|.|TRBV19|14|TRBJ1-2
TGTGCCAGTAGTTTGCCCGGGGCAAGCTATGGCTACACCTTC
CASSLPGASYGYTF
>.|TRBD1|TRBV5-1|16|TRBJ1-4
TGCGCCAGCAGCTTGGTCAGGGGGTCAACTAATGAAAAACTGTTTTTT
CASSLVRGSTNEKLFF
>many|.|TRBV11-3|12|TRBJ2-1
TGTGCCAGCAGCTTACCAGGCCATGAGCAGTTCTTC
CASSLPGHEQFF